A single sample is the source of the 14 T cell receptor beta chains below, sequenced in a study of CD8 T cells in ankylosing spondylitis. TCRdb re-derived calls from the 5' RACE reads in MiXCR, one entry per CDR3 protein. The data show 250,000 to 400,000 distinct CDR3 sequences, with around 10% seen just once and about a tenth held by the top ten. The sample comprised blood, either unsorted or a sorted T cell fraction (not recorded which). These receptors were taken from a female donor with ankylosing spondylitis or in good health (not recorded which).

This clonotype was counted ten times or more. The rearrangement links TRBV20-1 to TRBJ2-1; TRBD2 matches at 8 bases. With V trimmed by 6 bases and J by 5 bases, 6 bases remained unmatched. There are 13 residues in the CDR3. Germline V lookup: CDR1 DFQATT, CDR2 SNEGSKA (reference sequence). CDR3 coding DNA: TGCAGTGCCCCCGGGGGGGGGGACAATGAGCAGTTCTTC. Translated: CSAPGGGDNEQFF.

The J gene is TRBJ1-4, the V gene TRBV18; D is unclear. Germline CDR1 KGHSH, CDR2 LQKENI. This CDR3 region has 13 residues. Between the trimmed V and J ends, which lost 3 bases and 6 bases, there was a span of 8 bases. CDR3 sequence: CASSPNLDEKLFF. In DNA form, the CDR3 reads TGTGCCAGCTCACCGAATTTGGATGAAAAACTGTTTTTT.

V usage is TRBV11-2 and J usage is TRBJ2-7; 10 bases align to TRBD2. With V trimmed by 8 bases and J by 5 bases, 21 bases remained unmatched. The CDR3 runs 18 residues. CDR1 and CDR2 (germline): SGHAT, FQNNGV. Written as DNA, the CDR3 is TGTGCCAGCGCCCGGCTAGCGGGAGCGTGGAGTAGCGCCAACGAGCAGTACTTC. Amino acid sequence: CASARLAGAWSSANEQYF.

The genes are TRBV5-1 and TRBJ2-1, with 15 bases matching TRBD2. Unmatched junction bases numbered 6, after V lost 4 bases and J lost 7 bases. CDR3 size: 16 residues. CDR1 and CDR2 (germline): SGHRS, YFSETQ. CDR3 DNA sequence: TGCGCCAGCAGCCCCTCCGGGACTAGCGGGGGGAATGAGCAGTTCTTC. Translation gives CASSPSGTSGGNEQFF. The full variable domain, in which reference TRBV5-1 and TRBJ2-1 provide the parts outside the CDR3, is KAGVTQTPRYLIKTRGQQVTLSCSPISGHRSVSWYQQTPGQGLQFLFEYFSETQRNKGNFPGRFSGRQFSNSRSEMNVSTLELGDSALYLCASSPSGTSGGNEQFFGPGTRLTVL.

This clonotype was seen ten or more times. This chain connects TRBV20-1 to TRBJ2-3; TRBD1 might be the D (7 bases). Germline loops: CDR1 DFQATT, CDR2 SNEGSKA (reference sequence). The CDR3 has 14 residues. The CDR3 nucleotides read TGCAGAGCTGGAGGGGGCCTCGGTCCAGATACGCAGTATTTT. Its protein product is CRAGGGLGPDTQYF.

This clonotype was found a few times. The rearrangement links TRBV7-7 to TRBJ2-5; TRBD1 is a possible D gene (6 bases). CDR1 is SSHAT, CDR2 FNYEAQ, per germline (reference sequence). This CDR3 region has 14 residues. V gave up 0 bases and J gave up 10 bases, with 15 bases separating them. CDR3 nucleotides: TGTGCCAGCAGCTTAGCGGCAGGGGTAGGCGACCAGTACTTC. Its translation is CASSLAAGVGDQYF.

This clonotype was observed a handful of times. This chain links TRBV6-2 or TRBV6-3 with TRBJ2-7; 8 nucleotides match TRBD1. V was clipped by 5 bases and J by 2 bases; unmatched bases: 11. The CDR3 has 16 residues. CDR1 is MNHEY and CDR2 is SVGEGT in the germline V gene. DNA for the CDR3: TGTGCCAGCAGTAGCCGGACAGGGATAGCGACCTACGAGCAGTACTTC. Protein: CASSSRTGIATYEQYF.

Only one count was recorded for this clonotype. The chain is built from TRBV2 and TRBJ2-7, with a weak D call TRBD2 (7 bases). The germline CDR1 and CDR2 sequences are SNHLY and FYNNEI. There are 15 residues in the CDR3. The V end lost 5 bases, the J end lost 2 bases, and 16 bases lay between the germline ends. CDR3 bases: TGTGCCAGCAGTTCAACAGGGAGGGGGACCTACGAGCAGTACTTC. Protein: CASSSTGRGTYEQYF. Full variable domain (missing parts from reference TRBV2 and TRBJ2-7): EPEVTQTPSHQVTQMGQEVILRCVPISNHLYFYWYRQILGQKVEFLVSFYNNEISEKSEIFDDQFSVERPDGSNFTLKIRSTKLEDSAMYFCASSSTGRGTYEQYFGPGTRLTVT.

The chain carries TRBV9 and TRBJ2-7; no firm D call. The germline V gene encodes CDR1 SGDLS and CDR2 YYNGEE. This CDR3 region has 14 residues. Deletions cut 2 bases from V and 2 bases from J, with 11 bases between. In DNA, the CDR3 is TGTGCCAGCAGCGTCGGACCGCCCGCCTACGAGCAGTACTTC. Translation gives CASSVGPPAYEQYF.

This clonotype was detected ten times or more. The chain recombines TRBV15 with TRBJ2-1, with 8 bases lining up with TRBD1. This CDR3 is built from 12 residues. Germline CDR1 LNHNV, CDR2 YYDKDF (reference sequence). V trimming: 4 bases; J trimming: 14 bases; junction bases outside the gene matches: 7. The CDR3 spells CATSMDRAREFF. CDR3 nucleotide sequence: TGTGCCACCAGCATGGACAGGGCAAGGGAGTTCTTC.

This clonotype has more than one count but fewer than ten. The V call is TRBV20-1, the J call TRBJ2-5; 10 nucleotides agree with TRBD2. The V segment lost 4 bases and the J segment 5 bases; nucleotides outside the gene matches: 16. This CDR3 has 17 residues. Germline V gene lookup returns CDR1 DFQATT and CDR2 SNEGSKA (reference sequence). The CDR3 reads CSATPAASGGVGETQYF. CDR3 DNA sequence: TGCAGTGCTACCCCCGCGGCTAGCGGGGGTGTGGGGGAGACCCAGTACTTC.

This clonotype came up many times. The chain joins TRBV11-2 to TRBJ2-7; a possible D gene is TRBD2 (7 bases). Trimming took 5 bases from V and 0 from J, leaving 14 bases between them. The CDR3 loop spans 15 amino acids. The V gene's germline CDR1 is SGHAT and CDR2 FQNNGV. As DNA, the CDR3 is TGTGCCAGCAGCCGAGGGGGACTATCCTCCTACGAGCAGTACTTC. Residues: CASSRGGLSSYEQYF.

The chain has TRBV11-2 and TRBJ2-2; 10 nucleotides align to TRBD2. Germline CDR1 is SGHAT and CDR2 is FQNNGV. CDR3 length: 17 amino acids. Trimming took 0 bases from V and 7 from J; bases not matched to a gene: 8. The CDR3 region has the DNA TGTGCCAGCAGCTTAGATCCAGCGGGAGGGCCCATCGGGGAGCTGTTTTTT. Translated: CASSLDPAGGPIGELFF.

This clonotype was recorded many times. This chain's CDR3 is CAINRVSYEQYF. The CDR3 DNA reads as TGTGCCATCAACAGGGTCTCCTACGAGCAGTACTTC. The V gene is TRBV28, the J gene TRBJ2-7, with TRBD1 as a possible D gene (6 bases). V dropped 10 bases and J dropped 0 bases, with 10 bases sitting between them. CDR1 MDHEN and CDR2 SYDVKM come from the germline V gene. The CDR3 has 12 amino acids.